This TCR beta chain came from a study of cytomegalovirus exposure and HLA in healthy donors. Overall study results and limits: The study labeled about 160 TCR beta chains cytomegalovirus-associated. The tendency of first-cohort TCR clusters to co-occur in the 120 or so validation repertoires emerged from a later analysis. According to reports, the classifier identified cytomegalovirus status with high specificity and sensitivity.

With regard to this clone: The target antigen is unknown.

The CDR3 is 15 amino acids. CDR1 is SGHRS and CDR2 is YFSETQ in the germline V gene. The V gene lost 1 base and the J gene lost 2 bases, with 13 bases spanning the gap. The assay was immunoSEQ multiplex PCR, and TCRdb's table has in-frame clones only and misses some. The sample comprises about 160,000 clones, 85% to 90% of which are singletons, and approximately 3% rests with the top ten. The V and J genes are TRBV5-1 and TRBJ2-7; D might be TRBD2 (7 bases). This clonotype was sampled from a man between 18 and 35 years old in good health and CMV-seronegative. Sequencing was carried out using PBMCs. CDR3 sequence (DNA): TGCGCCAGCAGCTTGTCGGGGGGCAGGGCCTACGAGCAGTACTTC. Protein: CASSLSGGRAYEQYF.